The present T cell receptor beta chain was sequenced within a study of T-cell reconstitution after alpha-beta-depleted transplantation in children. Library preparation (for TCRbeta) was performed with unique molecular identifiers. TCRdb called the PCR reads again in MiXCR, with one record for every CDR3 protein. The table records under 350,000 distinct CDR3 sequences, about 10% of them present only once. In germline, CDR1 is LGHDT, CDR2 YNNKEL (reference sequence). This CDR3 is built from 15 residues. The V end lost 11 bases, the J end lost 3 bases, and 21 bases lay between the germline ends. This receptor was obtained from a human donor who donated a stem cell graft to a child with SCID. V usage is TRBV3-1 and J usage is TRBJ2-3; the D gene could be TRBD1 or TRBD2 (5 bases each). Sequences were derived from PBMCs from the stem cell graft donor, sampled from the stem cell graft. Here the CDR3 DNA reads TGTGCCTCCACCCAAGAGGGCCCAGGGACAGATACGCAGTATTTT. Its translation: CASTQEGPGTDTQYF.